This T cell receptor (beta chain) was observed in a study of human T cells and chemical hapten exposure. Study summary: Small pooled library volume differences chiefly drove per-sample TCR yield variation. Study findings and constraints: TCRs above 1 in 1000 frequency did not change with DPC sensitization.

As regards this clonotype: Its specificity is not known.

Time point here: patch test 1, 2 weeks after DPC sensitization. Noted treatment: therapeutic diphenylcyclopropenone sensitization with weekly scalp DPC. Alopecia patients between 18 and 70 years old and suitable for DPC were used as donors. TCRdb itself ran the RACE reads through MiXCR, one entry per CDR3 protein. The sample includes 300,000 to 450,000 distinct CDR3 sequences, roughly 4.8% of them seen just once. Germline values: CDR1 LNHNV, CDR2 YYDKDF (reference sequence). The CDR3 runs 16 residues. J was trimmed by 9 bases and V by 3 bases; bases with no gene match: 12. The sequence was obtained from a woman in her fifties or sixties with alopecia areata. Some clones in this sample may be carry-over from other donors' samples. The J gene is TRBJ2-2, the V gene TRBV15; TRBD2 agrees at 8 bases. Sequenced material: whole blood, taken in connection with sensitization to the hapten diphenylcyclopropenone (DPC). CDR3 coding DNA: TGTGCCACCAGCAGTAGCGGGATGGGTACGAGCCGGGAGCTGTTTTTT. Amino acids: CATSSSGMGTSRELFF.